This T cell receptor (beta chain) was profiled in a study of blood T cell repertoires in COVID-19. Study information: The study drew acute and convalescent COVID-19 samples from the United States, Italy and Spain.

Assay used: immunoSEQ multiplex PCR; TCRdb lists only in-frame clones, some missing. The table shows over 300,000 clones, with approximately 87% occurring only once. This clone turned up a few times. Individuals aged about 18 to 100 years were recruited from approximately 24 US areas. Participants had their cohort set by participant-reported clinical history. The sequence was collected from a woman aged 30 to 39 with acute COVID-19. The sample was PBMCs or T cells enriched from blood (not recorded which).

CDR3 region: CAWSQDRNEKLFF. For the CDR3, the DNA is TGTGCCTGGAGTCAGGATCGAAATGAAAAACTGTTTTTT. The gene calls are TRBV30 and TRBJ1-4, with D unresolved. CDR1 is GTSNPN, CDR2 SVGIG, per germline (reference sequence). The CDR3 sequence is 13 residues long. V was trimmed by 2 bases and J by 5 bases, leaving 9 bases between them.